These 16 T cell receptor beta chains were all obtained from the same sample, sequenced in a study of cytomegalovirus exposure and HLA in healthy donors. The PCR used 60 Vbeta and 13 Jbeta primers. Using immunoSEQ multiplex PCR, the repertoire was profiled, and TCRdb retains in-frame clones only, with some absent. The sample lists 150,000 to 200,000 clones; 82% were seen once. The sequenced sample consisted of PBMCs. Source of these receptors: a boy aged 2 to 10 in good health and CMV-seronegative.

The rearrangement uses TRBV12-2 and TRBJ2-2; no DNA check was done on the table's D call, TRBD1. TRBV12-2 is annotated as a pseudogene. The length of the CDR3 is 17 residues. Here the CDR3 reads CASRSPGGNMNTGELFF. The DNA for the CDR3 is TGTGCAAGTCGCTCCCCAGGGGGGAACATGAACACCGGGGAGCTGTTTTTT.

The J gene is TRBJ2-2, the V gene TRBV6-4; TRBD2 matches at 9 bases. Germline trimming cut 3 bases from V and 4 bases from J; bases unmatched to any gene: 0. Per germline, CDR1 MRHNA and CDR2 SNTAGT. There are 14 residues in the CDR3. The DNA of the CDR3 is TGTGCCAGCAGTGAGCGGGGGGGCACCGGGGAGCTGTTTTTT. As protein: CASSERGGTGELFF.

The chain carries TRBV7-2 and TRBJ2-4, with 8 nucleotides matching TRBD1. V was clipped by 2 bases and J by 7 bases; unmatched bases: 7. The CDR3 extends over 15 amino acids. Germline lookup yields CDR1 SGHTA and CDR2 FQGNSA. This CDR3 reads CASSLLGQGANIQYF. The DNA of the CDR3 is TGTGCCAGCAGCTTACTGGGGCAGGGGGCGAACATTCAGTACTTC.

This rearrangement joins TRBV5-1 to TRBJ2-5, with 15 bases lining up with TRBD2. There are 17 residues in the CDR3. The germline CDR1 and CDR2 sequences are SGHRS and YFSETQ. V gave up 2 bases and J gave up 5 bases; unmatched junction bases: 7. CDR3 residues: CASSLGLAGGLQETQYF. For the CDR3, the DNA is TGCGCCAGCAGCTTAGGACTAGCGGGGGGGCTCCAGGAGACCCAGTACTTC.

V usage is TRBV9 and J usage is TRBJ2-5, with D possibly TRBD1 on 5 matching bases. Germline CDR1 is SGDLS and CDR2 is YYNGEE. Trimming pared 0 bases from V and 4 bases from J, leaving 10 bases between. The CDR3 runs to 14 residues. The CDR3 region has the DNA TGTGCCAGCAGCGTAGGTCCGCAGGGAGAGACCCAGTACTTC. Translation gives CASSVGPQGETQYF. Full variable domain (remainder filled in from reference TRBV9 and TRBJ2-5): DSGVTQTPKHLITATGQRVTLRCSPRSGDLSVYWYQQSLDQGLQFLIQYYNGEERAKGNILERFSAQQFPDLHSELNLSSLELGDSALYFCASSVGPQGETQYFGPGTRLLVL.

The chain employs TRBV27 and TRBJ1-1; no clear D gene. The CDR3 loop spans 14 amino acids. V was shortened by 7 bases and J by 1 base, with 13 bases between the two germline ends. Germline V lookup: CDR1 MNHEY, CDR2 SMNVEV (reference sequence). CDR3 sequence (DNA): TGTGCCAGCATTCGACTTGAGAAGAACACTGAAGCTTTCTTT. This sequence encodes CASIRLEKNTEAFF.

V and J are TRBV4-3 and TRBJ2-1; D may be TRBD2 (5 bases). Germline assignment: CDR1 LGHNA and CDR2 YSLEER. The V gene lost 0 bases and the J gene lost 10 bases, with 16 bases spanning the gap. The CDR3 is 15 residues long. The CDR3 here is CASSQDVTISGEQFF. The CDR3 DNA is TGCGCCAGCAGCCAAGATGTGACTATTTCAGGCGAGCAGTTCTTC.

V gene TRBV28 combines with J gene TRBJ2-7, with a tentative D call TRBD1 (5 bases). The CDR3 contains 14 residues. Germline-derived CDR1 and CDR2 are MDHEN and SYDVKM. Trimming took off 3 bases at V and 0 bases at J, with 9 bases between the two ends. The CDR3 bases are TGTGCCAGCAGTTTCCAGACAGACTCCTACGAGCAGTACTTC. Its translation is CASSFQTDSYEQYF.

J is TRBJ1-1 and V is TRBV5-5; weak D call: TRBD1 (5 bases). The V end was cut by 1 base, the J end by 2 bases, with 12 bases between. In germline, CDR1 is SGHKS, CDR2 YYEKEE (reference sequence). The CDR3 has 15 residues. CDR3 amino acids: CASSLSPGLNTEAFF. For the CDR3, the DNA is TGTGCCAGCAGCTTGTCTCCGGGACTAAACACTGAAGCTTTCTTT.

The chain combines TRBV9 with TRBJ2-5, with 9 bases fitting TRBD2. Germline V gene data show CDR1 as SGDLS and CDR2 as YYNGEE. V shed 6 bases and J 5 bases; nucleotides not matched to a gene: 11. The CDR3 has 15 amino acids. The CDR3 region is CASNTGGAGGETQYF. DNA of the CDR3: TGTGCCAGCAACACCGGCGGAGCGGGGGGTGAGACCCAGTACTTC. The variable domain in full, completed from reference TRBV9 and TRBJ2-5, reads DSGVTQTPKHLITATGQRVTLRCSPRSGDLSVYWYQQSLDQGLQFLIQYYNGEERAKGNILERFSAQQFPDLHSELNLSSLELGDSALYFCASNTGGAGGETQYFGPGTRLLVL.

The V and J genes are TRBV7-3 and TRBJ1-1, with 10 bases that match TRBD1. V lost 5 bases to trimming and J lost 8 bases; unmatched junction nucleotides: 5. The V gene's germline CDR1 is SGHTA and CDR2 FQGTGA. This CDR3 region has 13 residues. As DNA, the CDR3 is TGTGCCAGCAGCGAGGGACAGGGGCGAGAAGCTTTCTTT. Amino acids: CASSEGQGREAFF. The complete variable domain, with remaining parts taken from reference TRBV7-3 and TRBJ1-1, reads GAGVSQTPSNKVTEKGKYVELRCDPISGHTALYWYRQSLGQGPEFLIYFQGTGAADDSGLPNDRFFAVRPEGSVSTLKIQRTERGDSAVYLCASSEGQGREAFFGQGTRLTVV.

The chain has TRBV2 and TRBJ2-3, with a possible D match to TRBD2 (6 bases). Germline assignment: CDR1 SNHLY and CDR2 FYNNEI. The V end was cut by 2 bases, the J end by 1 base, with 10 bases between. This CDR3 has 15 residues. The CDR3 coding sequence is TGTGCCAGCAGTGAACGGGGGATTGGCACAGATACGCAGTATTTT. Translated, it gives CASSERGIGTDTQYF.

There are a few counts of this clone. J is TRBJ2-5 and V is TRBV9, with 8 bases matching TRBD2. Trimming took 4 bases from V and 5 from J; bases not matched to a gene: 7. The CDR3 spans 14 residues. Germline-derived CDR1 and CDR2 are SGDLS and YYNGEE. CDR3 loop: CASSPTSVGETQYF. The CDR3 DNA is TGTGCCAGCAGCCCGACTAGCGTGGGGGAGACCCAGTACTTC.

The chain carries TRBV10-3 and TRBJ2-3, with 10 bases aligning to TRBD1. CDR1 and CDR2 from the germline V gene are ENHRY and SYGVKD. The CDR3 length is 15 residues. Trimming at V came to 3 bases and at J to 4 bases, leaving 4 bases not matched to a gene. CDR3 sequence (DNA): TGTGCCATCAGTGATGGGACAGGGGTTTCAGATACGCAGTATTTT. Protein: CAISDGTGVSDTQYF.

V is TRBV6-5 and J is TRBJ1-1; 7 bases align to TRBD1. The J segment lost 5 bases and the V segment lost 6 bases, leaving 6 bases of the junction unmatched. CDR3 length: 13 residues. Germline V gene data show CDR1 as MNHEY and CDR2 as SVGAGI. For the CDR3, the DNA is TGTGCCAGCAGCAGACAGGGCCGTACTGAAGCTTTCTTT. Residues: CASSRQGRTEAFF.

The gene calls are TRBV6-1 and TRBJ1-2; 11 bases align to TRBD1. The CDR3 is 13 amino acids. Germline assignment: CDR1 MNHNS and CDR2 SASEGT. V was clipped by 6 bases and J by 7 bases; unmatched bases: 4. CDR3 in amino acids: CASRGTGGFGYTF. Here the CDR3 DNA reads TGTGCCAGCAGGGGGACAGGGGGTTTTGGCTACACCTTC.